These 18 T cell receptor beta chains were sequenced from one sample in a study of control samples from healthy donors and cancer patients. The method was immunoSEQ multiplex PCR; TCRdb's version includes in-frame clones alone and lacks a portion of them. The repertoire includes approximately 89,000 clones, about 83% of them detected once, and approximately 2% sits in the top ten. Sequences were obtained from blood. These receptors originate from a woman between 40 and 55 years old in good health.

The chain is built from TRBV19 and TRBJ1-4; D not resolved. V lost 8 bases to trimming and J lost 6 bases, with 13 bases between them. The germline gives CDR1 LNHDA, CDR2 SQIVND (reference sequence). The CDR3 runs 13 residues. The CDR3 is CASRGGMDEKLFF. For the CDR3, the DNA is TGTGCCAGTCGAGGAGGTATGGATGAAAAACTGTTTTTT.

The V gene is TRBV30, the J gene TRBJ2-7; possible D gene TRBD1, 5 bases. CDR3 length: 14 amino acids. The V end lost 4 bases, the J end lost 1 base, and 14 bases lay between the germline ends. In germline, CDR1 is GTSNPN, CDR2 SVGIG (reference sequence). Here the CDR3 reads CAWNQRGLSYEQYF. Written as DNA, the CDR3 is TGTGCCTGGAACCAAAGGGGTCTATCCTACGAGCAGTACTTC.

This clone was seen a single time. CDR3 sequence (DNA): TGTGCCAGCAGTTACTCGATGGGGACGAACACCGGGGAGCTGTTTTTT. It is translated as CASSYSMGTNTGELFF. The J gene is TRBJ2-2, the V gene TRBV6-5, with D unclear. The CDR3 length is 16 residues. With 0 bases removed from V and 0 bases from J, the gap between germline ends came to 8 bases. CDR1 MNHEY and CDR2 SVGAGI come from the germline V gene.

This chain joins TRBV6-6 and TRBJ2-1, with D perhaps TRBD1 or TRBD2 (5 bases each). The V end was cut by 7 bases, the J end by 0 bases, with 16 bases between. The germline gives CDR1 MNHNY, CDR2 SVGAGI (reference sequence). There are 16 residues in the CDR3. CDR3 coding DNA: TGTGCCAGCACCCGGGACGGCGATAGCTCCTACAATGAGCAGTTCTTC. This sequence encodes CASTRDGDSSYNEQFF.

The chain recombines TRBV10-3 with TRBJ2-6; D is possibly TRBD2 (7 bases). CDR3 length equals 16 residues. Deletions cut 5 bases from V and 0 bases from J, with 11 bases between. The germline CDR1 and CDR2 sequences are ENHRY and SYGVKD. The CDR3 sequence is CAISKGGTSGANVLTF. CDR3 nucleotide sequence: TGTGCCATCAGTAAGGGGGGGACCTCTGGGGCCAACGTCCTGACTTTC.

Regarding this clone: Other DNA sequences in the same sample also yield this CDR3. The chain carries TRBV6-5 and TRBJ1-2; D unresolved. Trimming stripped 0 bases from V and 0 bases from J, with 2 bases between. CDR3 length: 13 amino acids. Germline CDR1 MNHEY, CDR2 SVGAGI. Here the CDR3 reads CASSYSTNYGYTF. The DNA for the CDR3 is TGTGCCAGCAGTTACTCGACTAACTATGGCTACACCTTC.

The rearrangement joins TRBV18 to TRBJ2-7; TRBD1 aligns across 11 bases. The germline V gene has CDR1 KGHSH and CDR2 LQKENI. Losses at the gene ends were 7 bases for V and 5 bases for J; bases not matched to a gene: 1. CDR3 size: 12 residues. The CDR3 bases are TGTGCCAGCTTGGGACAGGGGGACGAGCAGTACTTC. Translation gives CASLGQGDEQYF.

The chain links TRBV20-1 to TRBJ2-7, with D tentatively TRBD1 (6 bases). The V end was cut by 7 bases, the J end by 5 bases, with 12 bases between. The CDR3 spans 11 residues. The germline V gene encodes CDR1 DFQATT and CDR2 SNEGSKA (reference sequence). In DNA form, the CDR3 reads TGCAGTGTCACCAGGGGCCACGAGCAGTACTTC. Translation: CSVTRGHEQYF.

The V and J genes are TRBV5-1 and TRBJ2-5; D is unclear. Germline CDR1 and CDR2: SGHRS and YFSETQ. This CDR3 contains 12 residues. The ends were cut back, 7 bases at V and 2 bases at J, with 9 bases in the middle. The CDR3 nucleotides read TGCGCCAGCTCCGCGGAGCAAGAGACCCAGTACTTC. Translating it yields CASSAEQETQYF.

This clone is a singleton in its sample. V is TRBV29-1 and J is TRBJ1-1; tentative D call: TRBD1 (5 bases). This CDR3 comprises 14 residues. Trimming cost V 6 bases and J 1 base, with 15 bases left between them. Germline V gene lookup returns CDR1 SQVTM and CDR2 ANQGSEA. In nucleotides, the CDR3 is TGCAGCGTAGCACCGGGACTCCAGAACACTGAAGCTTTCTTT. Its protein product is CSVAPGLQNTEAFF.

This clone was detected only once. The J gene is TRBJ2-5, the V gene TRBV2, with 7 bases aligning to TRBD1. V lost 6 bases to trimming and J lost 0 bases; unmatched junction nucleotides: 7. The CDR3 sequence is 15 residues long. Germline loops: CDR1 SNHLY, CDR2 FYNNEI. CDR3 region: CASSDRDSYQETQYF. As DNA, the CDR3 is TGTGCCAGCAGCGATAGGGACAGCTACCAAGAGACCCAGTACTTC.

The genes are TRBV7-2 and TRBJ1-5; 8 nucleotides align to TRBD1. The length of the CDR3 is 15 residues. Germline V CDR1 and CDR2: SGHTA, FQGNSA. Germline trimming cut 5 bases from V and 6 bases from J; bases unmatched to any gene: 9. Written as DNA, the CDR3 is TGTGCCAGCAGCCCTGGACAGGGAATGGGTCAGCCCCAGCATTTT. Its protein product is CASSPGQGMGQPQHF.

The genes are TRBV5-6 and TRBJ1-1; no reliable D call. The CDR3 spans 14 residues. The V gene lost 0 bases and the J gene lost 1 base, with 7 bases spanning the gap. The germline V gene encodes CDR1 SGHDT and CDR2 YYEEEE. As DNA, the CDR3 is TGTGCCAGCAGCTTGGCCCGCCCGAACACTGAAGCTTTCTTT. This gives the protein CASSLARPNTEAFF.

This chain uses TRBV6-6 with TRBJ2-7; D may be TRBD1 (6 bases). CDR3 size: 15 residues. Trimming left V 0 bases short and J 1 base short, with 10 bases between. Germline V gene data show CDR1 as MNHNY and CDR2 as SVGAGI (reference sequence). Here the CDR3 reads CASSYSGTGSYEQYF. The CDR3 DNA follows: TGTGCCAGCAGTTACTCGGGAACAGGGTCCTACGAGCAGTACTTC.

V usage is TRBV27 and J usage is TRBJ1-4; tentatively, D is TRBD1 (5 bases). V lost 4 bases and J 0 bases, leaving 12 bases between the germline ends. Germline loops: CDR1 MNHEY, CDR2 SMNVEV (reference sequence). The length of the CDR3 is 16 residues. Written as DNA, the CDR3 is TGTGCCAGCAGTTCCAGGACACCTGCAACTAATGAAAAACTGTTTTTT. Translating it yields CASSSRTPATNEKLFF.

The V call is TRBV5-8, the J call TRBJ2-3; a weak D match, TRBD2 (5 bases). Germline assignment: CDR1 SGHTS and CDR2 YDEGEE. V lost 5 bases to trimming and J lost 1 base, with 11 bases between them. The CDR3 is 14 residues long. The CDR3 loop is CASRARDGTDTQYF. DNA of the CDR3: TGTGCCAGCAGGGCGAGGGATGGCACAGATACGCAGTATTTT.

The genes are TRBV3-1 (or the pseudogene TRBV3-2) and TRBJ2-5; D not certain. Germline V gene sequence: CDR1 LGHDT, CDR2 YNNKEL (reference sequence). The CDR3 is 14 amino acids. The ends were cut back, 1 base at V and 6 bases at J, with 12 bases in the middle. DNA for the CDR3: TGTGCCAGCAGCCAAGGCGAGGTTTTGAAGACCCAGTACTTC. Protein: CASSQGEVLKTQYF.

This clone was observed a few times. The chain recombines TRBV20-1 with TRBJ1-2; unclear D gene. Trimming shortened V by 3 bases and J by 5 bases, and 7 bases separated the two germline ends. This CDR3 contains 11 residues. Germline V gives CDR1 DFQATT, CDR2 SNEGSKA (reference sequence). The CDR3 bases are TGCAGTGCTAGGAGTGGGTATGGCTACACCTTC. Translation: CSARSGYGYTF.